This T cell receptor (beta chain) was sequenced for a study of T cells expressing NK-cell markers. The CDR3 has 14 residues. In germline, CDR1 is DFQATT, CDR2 SNEGSKA (reference sequence). From its re-call of the 5' RACE reads, TCRdb lists each CDR3 protein once, without DNA. Its table records about 460,000 distinct CDR3 sequences. Sequenced sample: blood T cells: a sorted CD56 or NKG2C T cell subset, CD4+ or CD8+ T cells, or bulk PBMC T cells (not recorded which). The rearrangement joins TRBV20-1 to TRBJ2-7; the TCRdb call, TRBD1, lacks DNA for checking. The sequence was obtained from a woman in her forties or fifties in good health. This CDR3 is CSAIHGQGRPRQYF.